The 27 T cell receptor beta chains below come from one sample, sequenced in a study of CD8 T cells in ankylosing spondylitis. MiXCR, run by TCRdb on the 5' RACE reads, gives a single entry per CDR3 protein. The repertoire has about 270,000 distinct CDR3 sequences, 30% to 40% of them found once; the top ten carry approximately 4.4%. Sequenced: blood, either unsorted or a sorted T cell fraction (not recorded which). The receptors were sampled from a male donor with ankylosing spondylitis or in good health (not recorded which).

The V gene is TRBV28, the J gene TRBJ2-5; D might be TRBD1 (6 bases). CDR1 is MDHEN and CDR2 is SYDVKM in the germline V gene. There are 16 residues in the CDR3. The V end lost 7 bases, the J end lost 3 bases, and 21 bases lay between the germline ends. CDR3 amino acids: CASTTPRGGYEETQYF. Written as DNA, the CDR3 is TGTGCCAGCACCACTCCCCGAGGGGGTTACGAAGAGACCCAGTACTTC.

This clonotype was recorded a few times. This chain uses TRBV15 with TRBJ1-5; possibly TRBD1 for D (5 bases). CDR1 LNHNV and CDR2 YYDKDF come from the germline V gene (reference sequence). The length of the CDR3 is 18 residues. Trimming left V 0 bases short and J 3 bases short, with 18 bases between. The CDR3 DNA sequence: TGTGCCACCAGCAGAGAGGACAAGGCAGGGACCGTCAATCAGCCCCAGCATTTT. It translates to CATSREDKAGTVNQPQHF. Together with reference TRBV15 and TRBJ1-5, the CDR3 gives the full variable domain: DAMVIQNPRYQVTQFGKPVTLSCSQTLNHNVMYWYQQKSSQAPKLLFHYYDKDFNNEADTPDNFQSRRPNTSFCFLDIRSPGLGDTAMYLCATSREDKAGTVNQPQHFGDGTRLSIL.

The chain uses TRBV30 and TRBJ2-7; 11 nucleotides agree with TRBD1. Germline V gene lookup returns CDR1 GTSNPN and CDR2 SVGIG (reference sequence). Trimming took 2 bases from V and 7 from J; bases not matched to a gene: 7. The length of the CDR3 is 14 residues. The CDR3 bases are TGTGCCTGGAGTTGGGGACAGGGGGAAGAGGAGCAGTACTTC. This sequence encodes CAWSWGQGEEEQYF.

This clonotype occurred many times. The rearrangement joins TRBV7-9 to TRBJ2-7; possible D gene TRBD1, 5 bases. Germline values: CDR1 SEHNR, CDR2 FQNEAQ (reference sequence). CDR3 length: 12 amino acids. Trimming took off 5 bases at V and 3 bases at J, with 8 bases between the two ends. The CDR3 DNA is TGTGCCAGCAGCCCAGGGATCTACGAGCAGTACTTC. It is translated as CASSPGIYEQYF.

This clonotype was found a few times. The rearrangement uses TRBV30 and TRBJ2-1; D is perhaps TRBD1 (5 bases). The CDR3 runs to 10 residues. V lost 7 bases and J lost 6, with 7 bases in between. Germline CDR1 and CDR2: GTSNPN and SVGIG (reference sequence). This CDR3 reads CALDTNEQFF. The CDR3 coding sequence is TGTGCCTTGGACACCAATGAGCAGTTCTTC.

This clonotype turned up a few times. The rearrangement links TRBV10-3 to TRBJ1-5; maybe TRBD1 (5 bases). The germline V gene has CDR1 ENHRY and CDR2 SYGVKD. V lost 6 bases, J lost 4 bases, and 7 bases lay in between. The CDR3 runs 12 residues. The chain's CDR3 is CAIRGENQPQHF. The CDR3 nucleotides read TGTGCCATCAGAGGGGAAAATCAGCCCCAGCATTTT.

This clonotype was observed a few times. This chain connects TRBV29-1 to TRBJ2-5; 7 nucleotides align to TRBD2. Trimming cost V 7 bases and J 7 bases; bases outside gene matches: 15. Germline V gene lookup returns CDR1 SQVTM and CDR2 ANQGSEA. This CDR3 is 14 amino acids long. The CDR3 nucleotides read TGCAGCGCCGCCCCTGGGGGGGGTTCGGGGACCCAGTACTTC. Translating gives CSAAPGGGSGTQYF.

The chain recombines TRBV15 with TRBJ2-3; TRBD1 agrees at 9 bases. With V trimmed by 0 bases and J by 4 bases, 5 bases remained unmatched. The CDR3 extends over 16 amino acids. Germline loops: CDR1 LNHNV, CDR2 YYDKDF (reference sequence). CDR3: CATSRDQGQGPDTQYF. The CDR3 DNA reads TGTGCCACCAGCAGAGATCAGGGACAGGGCCCAGATACGCAGTATTTT. The variable domain in full, completed from reference TRBV15 and TRBJ2-3, reads DAMVIQNPRYQVTQFGKPVTLSCSQTLNHNVMYWYQQKSSQAPKLLFHYYDKDFNNEADTPDNFQSRRPNTSFCFLDIRSPGLGDTAMYLCATSRDQGQGPDTQYFGPGTRLTVL.

The CDR3 here is CASSVQGLDTQYF. DNA for the CDR3: TGTGCCAGCAGCGTCCAGGGGTTGGATACGCAGTATTTT. The J gene is TRBJ2-3, the V gene TRBV9; D is possibly TRBD1 (6 bases). The CDR3 covers 13 residues. Germline V lookup: CDR1 SGDLS, CDR2 YYNGEE. V lost 2 bases and J 6 bases, leaving 10 bases between the germline ends. Drawing the rest from reference TRBV9 and TRBJ2-3, the complete variable domain is DSGVTQTPKHLITATGQRVTLRCSPRSGDLSVYWYQQSLDQGLQFLIQYYNGEERAKGNILERFSAQQFPDLHSELNLSSLELGDSALYFCASSVQGLDTQYFGPGTRLTVL.

The chain has TRBV9 and TRBJ2-1; maybe TRBD1 (6 bases). This CDR3 has 16 residues. V was pared by 3 bases and J by 4 bases, with 17 bases between. From germline, CDR1 is SGDLS and CDR2 YYNGEE. CDR3 in amino acids: CASSAGEGDIYNEQFF. CDR3 coding DNA: TGTGCCAGCAGCGCAGGGGAAGGTGACATTTACAATGAGCAGTTCTTC.

This clonotype appeared many times. In DNA form, the CDR3 reads TGCAGTGCTAGACCTGACAATGAAAAACTGTTTTTT. It translates to CSARPDNEKLFF. V usage is TRBV20-1 and J usage is TRBJ1-4; D gene ambiguous. This CDR3 region has 12 residues. In germline, CDR1 is DFQATT, CDR2 SNEGSKA (reference sequence). The V and J ends lost 2 bases and 5 bases respectively, with 6 bases between them.

This clonotype showed up just a few times. The V and J genes are TRBV20-1 and TRBJ2-3, with 10 bases matching TRBD2. Germline V lookup: CDR1 DFQATT, CDR2 SNEGSKA (reference sequence). After removal of 4 bases from V and 8 bases from J, the junction contained 3 bases not matched to a gene. The CDR3 runs to 12 residues. CDR3 nucleotide sequence: TGCAGTGCTACCCTAGCGGGGGCTACGCAGTATTTT. Its translation: CSATLAGATQYF.

The chain carries TRBV27 and TRBJ2-5, with a tentative D call TRBD1 (5 bases). CDR1 and CDR2 (germline): MNHEY, SMNVEV (reference sequence). The CDR3 is made up of 16 amino acids. Trimming stripped 2 bases from V and 2 bases from J, with 15 bases between. The CDR3 coding sequence is TGTGCCAGCAGTTTAAGTTCAGGGCCCCCACAAGAGACCCAGTACTTC. Translated, it gives CASSLSSGPPQETQYF.

V gene TRBV4-2 combines with J gene TRBJ1-2; 10 nucleotides line up with TRBD1. The trim removed 3 bases at V and 6 bases at J, leaving 7 bases unmatched. Germline V gene lookup returns CDR1 LGHNA and CDR2 YNFKEQ. The CDR3 runs 15 residues. The CDR3 here is CASSHQTGTGDGYTF. The CDR3 DNA is TGTGCCAGCAGCCACCAAACAGGGACAGGGGATGGCTACACCTTC.

This clonotype was observed a few times. The rearrangement joins TRBV29-1 to TRBJ2-7, with a tentative D call TRBD2 (6 bases). V was trimmed by 0 bases and J by 0 bases, leaving 9 bases between them. There are 14 residues in the CDR3. CDR1 and CDR2 from the germline V gene are SQVTM and ANQGSEA. This chain's CDR3 is CSVEDGAGSYEQYF. The CDR3 DNA follows: TGCAGCGTTGAAGATGGAGCGGGCTCCTACGAGCAGTACTTC.

This chain connects TRBV7-3 to TRBJ1-6; a weak D match, TRBD1 (5 bases). Trimming stripped 4 bases from V and 13 bases from J, with 29 bases between. The CDR3 totals 18 residues. From germline, CDR1 is SGHTA and CDR2 FQGTGA. CDR3 DNA: TGTGCCAGCAGCTCGTATATTTCTTCCGGGACCGCGTTGGGTCCCCTCCACTTT. This sequence encodes CASSSYISSGTALGPLHF.

V and J are TRBV13 and TRBJ2-3, with D unresolved. Germline-derived CDR1 and CDR2 are PRHDT and FYEKMQ (reference sequence). V was pared by 1 base and J by 4 bases, with 6 bases between. The CDR3 runs 13 residues. The DNA of the CDR3 is TGTGCCAGCAGCTTAGCGGCAGCAGATACGCAGTATTTT. This encodes CASSLAAADTQYF.

This clonotype was counted a few times. This chain links TRBV29-1 with TRBJ2-1; 10 bases agree with TRBD2. Germline CDR1 SQVTM, CDR2 ANQGSEA. The CDR3 has 14 amino acids. Unmatched junction bases numbered 6, after V lost 6 bases and J lost 4 bases. CDR3 DNA sequence: TGCAGCGTGGCAGCGGGGGGGGCGTACAATGAGCAGTTCTTC. Its protein is CSVAAGGAYNEQFF.

V gene TRBV20-1 combines with J gene TRBJ2-1; 7 nucleotides agree with TRBD1. The CDR3 runs 18 residues. Germline CDR1 and CDR2: DFQATT and SNEGSKA (reference sequence). After removal of 6 bases from V and 0 bases from J, the junction contained 17 bases not matched to a gene. CDR3 in amino acids: CSADSNLGGPSSYNEQFF. The CDR3, as DNA: TGCAGTGCGGACTCCAATCTAGGGGGCCCAAGCTCCTACAATGAGCAGTTCTTC.

This clonotype was counted a few times. This chain uses TRBV6-1 with TRBJ2-1, with 11 bases lining up with TRBD1. Per germline, CDR1 MNHNS and CDR2 SASEGT. Germline trimming cut 8 bases from V and 8 bases from J; bases unmatched to any gene: 2. The CDR3 is 12 residues long. As DNA, the CDR3 is TGTGCCAGCCGGACAGGGGGCTATGAGCAGTTCTTC. Amino acid sequence: CASRTGGYEQFF.

The V and J genes are TRBV12-3 or TRBV12-4 and TRBJ1-2, with D hard to call. Deletions cut 10 bases from V and 0 bases from J, with 21 bases between. The CDR3 extends over 16 amino acids. The CDR3, as DNA: TGTGCCATCTTTGGGCCAACGAGGGAAGCTAACTATGGCTACACCTTC. Its protein is CAIFGPTREANYGYTF.

This sequence joins TRBV7-9 and TRBJ1-2; unclear D gene. The germline gives CDR1 SEHNR, CDR2 FQNEAQ (reference sequence). Trimming cost V 1 base and J 8 bases, with 11 bases left between them. The CDR3 is 13 residues long. Here the CDR3 DNA reads TGTGCCAGCAGCTTAGGAGTCCTTGGAGGCTACACCTTC. Translation: CASSLGVLGGYTF. The entire variable domain, with the rest obtained from reference TRBV7-9 and TRBJ1-2, is as follows: DTGVSQNPRHKITKRGQNVTFRCDPISEHNRLYWYRQTLGQGPEFLTYFQNEAQLEKSRLLSDRFSAERPKGSFSTLEIQRTEQGDSAMYLCASSLGVLGGYTFGSGTRLTVV.

The chain employs TRBV7-2 and TRBJ2-3, with D unclear. Deletions cut 7 bases from V and 2 bases from J, with 16 bases between. The germline V gene encodes CDR1 SGHTA and CDR2 FQGNSA. This CDR3 is built from 15 residues. This chain's CDR3 is CASKSPSDLTDTQYF. CDR3 nucleotide sequence: TGTGCCAGCAAGAGTCCCAGTGACCTCACAGATACGCAGTATTTT.

This clonotype showed up just a few times. This chain links TRBV29-1 with TRBJ2-7, with 7 bases fitting TRBD1. Per germline, CDR1 SQVTM and CDR2 ANQGSEA. The V gene end was trimmed by 7 bases and the J gene end by 2 bases; junction bases not matched to a gene: 11. The CDR3 loop spans 14 amino acids. The CDR3: CSATSTGVTYEQYF. In DNA, the CDR3 is TGCAGCGCAACCAGTACAGGGGTCACCTACGAGCAGTACTTC.

This clonotype was observed many times. This chain uses TRBV18 with TRBJ1-6; D perhaps matches TRBD1 (6 bases). The CDR3 runs to 13 residues. Germline-derived CDR1 and CDR2 are KGHSH and LQKENI. V lost 2 bases to trimming and J lost 8 bases, with 7 bases between them. CDR3 sequence (DNA): TGTGCCAGCTCACCAAGACAGGATTCACCCCTCCACTTT. It is translated as CASSPRQDSPLHF.

V and J are TRBV6-1 and TRBJ1-1; 9 nucleotides align to TRBD1. Germline CDR1 and CDR2: MNHNS and SASEGT. The CDR3 has 18 amino acids. After removal of 6 bases from V and 5 bases from J, the junction contained 19 bases not matched to a gene. The DNA for the CDR3 is TGTGCCAGCAGCGACATAACGGGACAGGGACTCAGTAGGACTGAAGCTTTCTTT. As protein: CASSDITGQGLSRTEAFF.

Points on this clonotype: The junction and the germline gene differ at one end; a read error may be behind it. V and J are TRBV7-8 and TRBJ2-5; D gene unclear. There are 17 residues in the CDR3. Germline V CDR1 and CDR2: SGHVS, FQNEAQ. CDR3 protein: CASSRSSGPFSQGTQYF. As DNA, the CDR3 is TGTGCCAGCAGCCGAAGTTCAGGTCCCTTTAGCCAAGGGACCCAGTACTTC.